Below are 28 T cell receptor beta chains sequenced from a single sample in a study of blood T cells in healthy people across ages. Combining a sample-barcoded 5' primer with a J-beta primer mix, a second PCR ran for roughly 6 to 11 cycles. TCRdb redid the calling of the 5' RACE reads with MiXCR, one entry per CDR3 protein. The top ten clones hold about an eighth of a sample with 800,000 to 950,000 distinct CDR3 sequences, roughly 50% of them seen once. Sequenced material: blood. Every receptor here comes from a young man in good health.

V is TRBV20-1 and J is TRBJ2-1; 8 nucleotides match TRBD1. Judging by the DNA end, TRBJ2-7 fits better; the J call may be wrong. The CDR3 totals 13 residues. The germline CDR1 and CDR2 sequences are DFQATT and SNEGSKA (reference sequence). CDR3 in DNA: TGCAGTGCTTCTAGGACAGGGTACAATGAGCAGTACTTC. This sequence encodes CSASRTGYNEQYF.

This sequence joins TRBV6-1 and TRBJ2-5; D might be TRBD1 (5 bases). Trimming removed 7 bases at V and 2 bases at J, with 11 bases between. CDR1 is MNHNS and CDR2 is SASEGT in the germline V gene. The CDR3 spans 13 residues. For the CDR3, the DNA is TGTGCCAGCAACCGACAGTCACAAGAGACCCAGTACTTC. Its protein product is CASNRQSQETQYF.

This clonotype was observed a handful of times. The chain joins TRBV12-3 or TRBV12-4 to TRBJ1-1; no firm D call. The length of the CDR3 is 14 residues. The V gene lost 6 bases and the J gene lost 3 bases, with 14 bases spanning the gap. CDR3 protein: CASSPTGRDTEAFF. DNA for the CDR3: TGTGCCAGCAGCCCTACCGGGCGGGACACTGAAGCTTTCTTT.

The chain is built from TRBV20-1 and TRBJ1-6; perhaps TRBD1 as D (5 bases). Germline CDR1 is DFQATT and CDR2 is SNEGSKA (reference sequence). This CDR3 is built from 13 residues. V was pared by 4 bases and J by 6 bases, with 10 bases between. This CDR3 is CSATGAVNSPLHF. In DNA form, the CDR3 reads TGCAGTGCTACCGGGGCCGTTAATTCACCCCTCCACTTT.

The rearrangement links TRBV29-1 to TRBJ2-4; D unclear. The J call is in doubt because the DNA end fits TRBJ2-7 better. Per germline, CDR1 SQVTM and CDR2 ANQGSEA. The CDR3 runs 13 residues. The CDR3 here is CSVEDLDSSEQYF. The CDR3 bases are TGCAGCGTTGAAGATCTCGACTCGTCCGAGCAGTACTTC.

This clonotype appeared a few times. This rearrangement joins TRBV6-2 or TRBV6-3 to TRBJ1-2; TRBD1 matches at 9 bases. V lost 5 bases to trimming and J lost 3 bases; unmatched junction nucleotides: 7. The CDR3 is 15 amino acids. CDR1 is MNHEY, CDR2 SVGEGT, per germline. The CDR3 reads CASSRTGDGDYGYTF. The CDR3 DNA sequence: TGTGCCAGCAGTAGGACAGGGGATGGGGACTATGGCTACACCTTC.

This clonotype was counted only a few times. V gene TRBV3-1 combines with J gene TRBJ2-1; D not resolved. The CDR3 contains 11 residues. Looked up from germline, CDR1 is LGHDT and CDR2 is YNNKEL (reference sequence). The V gene lost 1 base and the J gene lost 15 bases, with 10 bases spanning the gap. This CDR3 is CASSQARSLFF. The CDR3 region has the DNA TGTGCCAGCAGCCAAGCCAGGTCCCTGTTCTTC.

The J gene is TRBJ2-3, the V gene TRBV3-1; a possible D gene is TRBD1 (7 bases). Deletions cut 5 bases from V and 3 bases from J, with 15 bases between. Germline V CDR1 and CDR2: LGHDT, YNNKEL (reference sequence). The CDR3 contains 15 residues. CDR3 coding DNA: TGTGCCAGCAGCGACCCAGGGGGGCTGACAGATACGCAGTATTTT. Its protein product is CASSDPGGLTDTQYF.

This clonotype was counted a few times. The chain combines TRBV11-2 with TRBJ2-7; D is possibly TRBD2 (5 bases). CDR1 and CDR2 (germline): SGHAT, FQNNGV. Trimming left V 0 bases short and J 3 bases short, with 12 bases between. CDR3 length equals 15 residues. In DNA form, the CDR3 reads TGTGCCAGCAGCTTAGATCTGCCGCGGGTCTACGAGCAGTACTTC. Protein product: CASSLDLPRVYEQYF.

The chain has TRBV20-1 and TRBJ1-5, with 7 bases fitting TRBD1. The CDR3 runs 15 residues. Germline CDR1 and CDR2: DFQATT and SNEGSKA (reference sequence). The V segment lost 1 base and the J segment 2 bases; nucleotides outside the gene matches: 5. CDR3 region: CSARVEGAGNQPQHF. As DNA, the CDR3 is TGCAGTGCTAGAGTTGAGGGGGCAGGCAATCAGCCCCAGCATTTT.

This clonotype was detected only a few times. The chain links TRBV9 to TRBJ2-6; D is possibly TRBD1 (5 bases). CDR1 and CDR2 from the germline V gene are SGDLS and YYNGEE. V was shortened by 4 bases and J by 0 bases, with 11 bases between the two germline ends. CDR3 length equals 16 residues. CDR3 sequence (DNA): TGTGCCAGCAGCAAATCGACAGTCTCTGGGGCCAACGTCCTGACTTTC. It yields the protein CASSKSTVSGANVLTF.

The chain is built from TRBV20-1 and TRBJ2-5, with TRBD2 matching 7 bases. V trimming: 6 bases; J trimming: 3 bases; junction bases outside the gene matches: 10. The CDR3 contains 14 residues. Germline V gene data show CDR1 as DFQATT and CDR2 as SNEGSKA (reference sequence). The CDR3 nucleotides read TGCAGTGCAACCCCGGCCGGGACTAAAGAGACCCAGTACTTC. Residues: CSATPAGTKETQYF.

The chain uses TRBV7-2 and TRBJ2-4; D possibly matches TRBD1 or TRBD2 (5 bases each). The J call may be incorrect, as the DNA end agrees better with TRBJ2-7. The CDR3 is made up of 16 amino acids. Germline-derived CDR1 and CDR2 are SGHTA and FQGNSA. CDR3 sequence (DNA): TGTGCCAGCAGCTTAGATCGAGCAGCGGTTGGGGGCGAGCAGTACTTC. This gives the protein CASSLDRAAVGGEQYF.

V usage is TRBV7-9 and J usage is TRBJ1-2, with D perhaps matching TRBD1 (5 bases). Looked up from germline, CDR1 is SEHNR and CDR2 is FQNEAQ (reference sequence). Trimming pared 5 bases from V and 0 bases from J, leaving 16 bases between. CDR3 size: 16 residues. In nucleotides, the CDR3 is TGTGCCAGCAGCCCCGGACGACAGCCAACTAACTATGGCTACACCTTC. Its protein is CASSPGRQPTNYGYTF.

This clonotype has just a few counts. The chain carries TRBV25-1 and TRBJ2-3; TRBD2 matches at 10 bases. Germline trimming cut 9 bases from V and 3 bases from J; bases unmatched to any gene: 3. The CDR3 runs to 13 residues. The germline gives CDR1 MGHDK, CDR2 SYGVNS. This CDR3 is CASKAGGTDTQYF. CDR3 DNA sequence: TGTGCCAGTAAAGCGGGGGGGACAGATACGCAGTATTTT.

J is TRBJ2-1 and V is TRBV12-3 or TRBV12-4; 8 nucleotides line up with TRBD2. The CDR3 extends over 16 amino acids. The V gene end was trimmed by 0 bases and the J gene end by 8 bases; junction bases not matched to a gene: 9. DNA for the CDR3: TGTGCCAGCAGTTTAGCGCGTCGGGGGGGCCGCGATGAGCAGTTCTTC. Amino acid sequence: CASSLARRGGRDEQFF.

This chain uses TRBV7-2 with TRBJ2-3, with D unclear. Germline V gene data show CDR1 as SGHTA and CDR2 as FQGNSA. V lost 5 bases and J lost 4, with 13 bases in between. This CDR3 is built from 14 residues. CDR3 amino acids: CASSPRISSDTQYF. The DNA of the CDR3 is TGTGCCAGCAGCCCTAGAATCAGTTCAGATACGCAGTATTTT.

This chain joins TRBV5-4 and TRBJ1-1, with a weak D call TRBD1 (5 bases). The germline V gene encodes CDR1 SGHNT and CDR2 YYREEE (reference sequence). The CDR3 is 15 residues long. V lost 4 bases, J lost 5 bases, and 18 bases lay in between. The DNA for the CDR3 is TGTGCCAGCAGCCCGCCGCTAGCAGGGCGGACTGAAGCTTTCTTT. Translating it yields CASSPPLAGRTEAFF.

This sequence joins TRBV30 and TRBJ2-1; perhaps TRBD1 as D (6 bases). The DNA end lines up better with TRBJ2-7; the J call may be wrong. The CDR3 loop spans 15 amino acids. The V gene's germline CDR1 is GTSNPN and CDR2 SVGIG (reference sequence). CDR3 bases: TGTGCCTGGAGTGCCGAGAACAGGGAGTCGAGCGAGCAGTACTTC. This sequence encodes CAWSAENRESSEQYF.

This clonotype was seen a handful of times. The V gene is TRBV20-1, the J gene TRBJ2-5; 7 bases match TRBD2. The CDR3 runs 17 residues. Germline trimming cut 3 bases from V and 6 bases from J; bases unmatched to any gene: 19. In germline, CDR1 is DFQATT, CDR2 SNEGSKA (reference sequence). CDR3 region: CSASPDLRTSTLKTQYF. In DNA, the CDR3 is TGCAGTGCTAGTCCCGACCTTCGGACTAGTACCTTGAAGACCCAGTACTTC.

The CDR3 spells CSVHSTDTQYF. CDR3 sequence (DNA): TGCAGTGTTCACTCGACAGATACGCAGTATTTT. The V gene is TRBV20-1, the J gene TRBJ2-3; no firm D call. CDR1 and CDR2 from the germline V gene are DFQATT and SNEGSKA (reference sequence). This CDR3 region has 11 residues. V shed 7 bases and J shed 3 bases, with 8 bases lying between them.

This clonotype came up a few times. The chain has TRBV28 and TRBJ2-5; no clear D gene. The CDR3 runs 13 residues. V lost 5 bases and J lost 11, with 18 bases in between. Germline V gene sequence: CDR1 MDHEN, CDR2 SYDVKM. CDR3 nucleotide sequence: TGTGCCAGCAGTACGGCCCGCCTTTCGGAGCAGTACTTC. Protein product: CASSTARLSEQYF.

V usage is TRBV7-2 and J usage is TRBJ2-5; D is unclear. The J call may be in error: the DNA end matches TRBJ2-7 better. The V gene's germline CDR1 is SGHTA and CDR2 FQGNSA. The CDR3 has 14 residues. CDR3 sequence reads: CASSFDGSLDEQYF. CDR3 nucleotide sequence: TGTGCCAGCAGCTTCGACGGGTCCCTCGACGAGCAGTACTTC.

The V gene is TRBV7-9, the J gene TRBJ1-5; 9 nucleotides align to TRBD1. Germline-derived CDR1 and CDR2 are SEHNR and FQNEAQ (reference sequence). The CDR3 runs to 18 residues. The trim removed 1 base at V and 6 bases at J, leaving 13 bases unmatched. CDR3 nucleotide sequence: TGTGCCAGCAGCTTAGGGGGATCGACAGGGGGGCCGGGTCAGCCCCAGCATTTT. Translation: CASSLGGSTGGPGQPQHF. Looking up the rest from reference TRBV7-9 and TRBJ1-5 gives the full variable domain: DTGVSQNPRHKITKRGQNVTFRCDPISEHNRLYWYRQTLGQGPEFLTYFQNEAQLEKSRLLSDRFSAERPKGSFSTLEIQRTEQGDSAMYLCASSLGGSTGGPGQPQHFGDGTRLSIL.

V usage is TRBV6-4 and J usage is TRBJ2-3, with 8 bases matching TRBD2. V trimming: 4 bases; J trimming: 0 bases; junction bases outside the gene matches: 12. The CDR3 covers 18 residues. Germline V gives CDR1 MRHNA, CDR2 SNTAGT. The CDR3 here is CASSVPRQVAGSTDTQYF. CDR3 DNA sequence: TGTGCCAGCAGTGTCCCACGTCAGGTAGCGGGGAGCACAGATACGCAGTATTTT.

The chain combines TRBV6-1 with TRBJ2-1; no clear D gene. Trimming pared 5 bases from V and 2 bases from J, leaving 10 bases between. This CDR3 contains 14 residues. Germline CDR1 is MNHNS and CDR2 is SASEGT. The CDR3 region is CASSSTTTYNEQFF. The CDR3 DNA is TGTGCCAGCAGTTCCACTACGACCTACAATGAGCAGTTCTTC.

The chain combines TRBV7-9 with TRBJ1-1; no firm D call. Trimming left V 3 bases short and J 3 bases short, with 11 bases between. This CDR3 has 14 amino acids. The germline V gene encodes CDR1 SEHNR and CDR2 FQNEAQ (reference sequence). The CDR3 DNA is TGTGCCAGCAGCTTTACGGGAGCGGACACTGAAGCTTTCTTT. Its translation is CASSFTGADTEAFF.

This chain uses TRBV3-1 with TRBJ2-5; 8 bases map to TRBD2. Per germline, CDR1 LGHDT and CDR2 YNNKEL (reference sequence). V shed 4 bases and J 0 bases; nucleotides not matched to a gene: 4. This CDR3 comprises 15 residues. The chain's CDR3 is CASSLSGAYQETQYF. CDR3 in DNA: TGTGCCAGCAGCCTTAGCGGGGCCTACCAAGAGACCCAGTACTTC.